Each of the 3 T cell receptor beta chains below was sequenced from the same sample in a study of cytomegalovirus exposure and HLA in healthy donors. PCR was performed using 60 Vbeta and 13 Jbeta primers. This table comes from immunoSEQ multiplex PCR, and its TCRdb copy is limited to in-frame clones, with some not included. The table includes some 130,000 clones, about 81% detected once. The specimen sequenced was PBMCs. The receptor set was obtained from a young man in good health and CMV-seronegative.

This clone was found a few times. The chain has TRBV19 and TRBJ2-6, with D possibly matching TRBD1 (6 bases). The ends were cut back, 5 bases at V and 0 bases at J, with 11 bases in the middle. The V gene's germline CDR1 is LNHDA and CDR2 SQIVND (reference sequence). This CDR3 has 16 residues. The CDR3, as DNA: TGTGCCAGTAGTGGACAGACCCACTCTGGGGCCAACGTCCTGACTTTC. It yields the protein CASSGQTHSGANVLTF.

V is TRBV7-9 and J is TRBJ2-3; 9 nucleotides match TRBD2. Unmatched junction bases numbered 4, after V lost 4 bases and J lost 2 bases. The CDR3 sequence is 15 residues long. The V gene's germline CDR1 is SEHNR and CDR2 FQNEAQ (reference sequence). CDR3 sequence reads: CASSSTSGFTDTQYF. CDR3 sequence (DNA): TGTGCCAGCAGCTCTACTAGCGGGTTCACAGATACGCAGTATTTT.

The rearrangement joins TRBV27 to TRBJ1-2, with TRBD1 matching over 7 bases. With 0 bases clipped from V and 6 bases from J, the junction kept 7 bases outside the gene matches. This CDR3 comprises 15 residues. Germline assignment: CDR1 MNHEY and CDR2 SMNVEV (reference sequence). CDR3 amino acids: CASSLSKSGGNGYTF. CDR3 nucleotide sequence: TGTGCCAGCAGTTTATCGAAGTCAGGGGGAAATGGCTACACCTTC.